Each of the 15 T cell receptor beta chains below was sequenced from the same sample in a study of cytomegalovirus exposure and HLA in healthy donors. Sequenced by immunoSEQ multiplex PCR; TCRdb stores in-frame clones only, minus some. This table holds approximately 100,000 clones, approximately 95% found once. The sample was PBMCs. The receptor source for this set is a woman in her 30s in good health and CMV-seropositive.

J is TRBJ1-4 and V is TRBV7-9, with D uncertain. V lost 2 bases and J 7 bases, leaving 11 bases between the germline ends. The CDR3 spans 14 residues. Germline assignment: CDR1 SEHNR and CDR2 FQNEAQ (reference sequence). CDR3 DNA sequence: TGTGCCAGCAGCTTACCCCGCCAGGCTGAAAAACTGTTTTTT. Protein product: CASSLPRQAEKLFF.

V and J are TRBV28 and TRBJ1-1; D is unclear. This CDR3 spans 11 amino acids. Germline V gene data show CDR1 as MDHEN and CDR2 as SYDVKM. Trimming cost V 8 bases and J 7 bases, with 11 bases left between them. The chain's CDR3 is CASRVLGEAFF. DNA for the CDR3: TGTGCCAGCCGTGTTCTCGGTGAAGCTTTCTTT.

The V and J genes are TRBV7-2 and TRBJ2-3, with 7 positions matching TRBD1. With 1 base clipped from V and 2 bases from J, the junction kept 9 bases outside the gene matches. Germline V gene lookup returns CDR1 SGHTA and CDR2 FQGNSA. This CDR3 has 17 amino acids. DNA for the CDR3: TGTGCCAGCAGCTTAGGGGCCCTGGGACAGCCCACAGATACGCAGTATTTT. Translated: CASSLGALGQPTDTQYF.

This clone was seen just once. The V call is TRBV19, the J call TRBJ2-5; 8 positions agree with TRBD2. The V and J ends lost 4 bases and 5 bases, in that order; junction bases with no gene match: 9. CDR1 is LNHDA and CDR2 is SQIVND in the germline V gene (reference sequence). This CDR3 contains 15 residues. In DNA, the CDR3 is TGTGCCAGTAGTAGCGCGGGAGGACATGTTGAGACCCAGTACTTC. Protein: CASSSAGGHVETQYF.

This clone was detected only once. This chain connects TRBV5-5 to TRBJ2-2, with D tentatively TRBD2 (6 bases). The CDR3 contains 16 residues. Germline V lookup: CDR1 SGHKS, CDR2 YYEKEE (reference sequence). With 2 bases removed from V and 0 bases from J, the gap between germline ends came to 11 bases. Here the CDR3 reads CASSFIGGANTGELFF. As DNA, the CDR3 is TGTGCCAGCAGCTTTATCGGAGGGGCGAACACCGGGGAGCTGTTTTTT.

The chain recombines TRBV6-1 with TRBJ2-7; 12 positions agree with TRBD2. The V gene end was trimmed by 6 bases and the J gene end by 0 bases; junction bases not matched to a gene: 3. This CDR3 contains 15 residues. Germline CDR1 is MNHNS and CDR2 is SASEGT. This CDR3 reads CASRRTSGNSYEQYF. The CDR3 DNA is TGTGCCAGCAGGAGGACTAGCGGGAACTCCTACGAGCAGTACTTC.

J is TRBJ2-1 and V is TRBV5-6; TRBD2 might be the D (6 bases). Trimming took 5 bases from V and 1 from J, leaving 16 bases between them. This CDR3 is 16 amino acids long. Germline V CDR1 and CDR2: SGHDT, YYEEEE. CDR3 DNA sequence: TGTGCCAGCAGTGAGCTAGCGATGAAATCCTACAATGAGCAGTTCTTC. Amino acid sequence: CASSELAMKSYNEQFF.

The chain uses TRBV7-8 and TRBJ1-1, with a tentative D call TRBD1 (6 bases). Germline CDR1 is SGHVS and CDR2 is FQNEAQ. Trimming cost V 1 base and J 5 bases, with 14 bases left between them. The CDR3 is 15 residues long. The CDR3 DNA reads as TGTGCCAGCAGCTTAGTTTACAGGGAGGGGACTGAAGCTTTCTTT. It yields the protein CASSLVYREGTEAFF.

This clone has a single count. Sequence at one end of the junction differs from germline and may be a read error. The V gene is TRBV10-3, the J gene TRBJ2-3, with 11 nucleotides matching TRBD2. The V gene's germline CDR1 is ENHRY and CDR2 SYGVKD. The CDR3 totals 19 residues. This CDR3 is CAIGDLLAGDGTSTDTQYF. CDR3 DNA: TGTGCCATCGGTGACTTACTAGCGGGAGATGGGACTAGCACAGATACGCAGTATTTT.

The genes are TRBV13 and TRBJ2-7; unclear D gene. Germline CDR1 and CDR2: PRHDT and FYEKMQ (reference sequence). The CDR3 loop spans 11 amino acids. With 3 bases removed from V and 3 bases from J, the gap between germline ends came to 3 bases. CDR3 DNA sequence: TGTGCCAGCAGCTTCGGCTACGAGCAGTACTTC. Translating it yields CASSFGYEQYF.

This sequence joins TRBV7-6 and TRBJ2-2; 7 bases agree with TRBD2. Trimming at V came to 1 base and at J to 1 base, leaving 3 bases not matched to a gene. This CDR3 spans 16 amino acids. Germline V lookup: CDR1 SGHVS, CDR2 FNYEAQ. CDR3 sequence (DNA): TGTGCCAGCAGCTTAGGGATAGCGGGGAACACCGGGGAGCTGTTTTTT. As protein: CASSLGIAGNTGELFF.

The CDR3 here is CASKPGTNEKLFF. The CDR3 DNA reads TGTGCCAGCAAACCAGGGACTAATGAAAAACTGTTTTTT. This chain uses TRBV6-5 with TRBJ1-4, with D tentatively TRBD1 (5 bases). Germline-derived CDR1 and CDR2 are MNHEY and SVGAGI. V was trimmed by 7 bases and J by 2 bases, leaving 8 bases between them. This CDR3 spans 13 amino acids.

The rearrangement links TRBV6-4 to TRBJ2-3; 7 bases are a match to TRBD2. Germline values: CDR1 MRHNA, CDR2 SNTAGT. This CDR3 is 14 amino acids long. The ends lost 8 bases at V and 2 bases at J; junction bases unmatched: 7. The CDR3, as DNA: TGTGCCAGCTCAGGAGGGAGGGACACAGATACGCAGTATTTT. Protein: CASSGGRDTDTQYF.

This chain connects TRBV28 to TRBJ2-1; 14 bases are shared with TRBD2. The trim removed 3 bases at V and 1 base at J, leaving 8 bases unmatched. The CDR3 consists of 19 residues. Germline CDR1 is MDHEN and CDR2 is SYDVKM. CDR3 loop: CASSLTGTSGSWSYNEQFF. The CDR3 DNA sequence: TGTGCCAGCAGTTTGACCGGGACTAGCGGGAGCTGGTCCTACAATGAGCAGTTCTTC.

The chain links TRBV5-1 to TRBJ2-3; no firm D call. V lost 4 bases to trimming and J lost 1 base, with 7 bases between them. Germline V CDR1 and CDR2: SGHRS, YFSETQ. The CDR3 covers 13 residues. The CDR3 region has the DNA TGCGCCAGCAGCCCTTCGGGCACAGATACGCAGTATTTT. It codes for CASSPSGTDTQYF.